The 4 T cell receptor beta chains reported below all come from one sample, sequenced in a study of CD8+ T cells in alopecia areata. Specified treatment: oral pan-JAK inhibitor, 5-10 mg twice daily. In each case, RNA was isolated and then reverse transcribed into cDNA as the sequencing template. Clones were sequenced by immunoSEQ multiplex PCR, and TCRdb holds only the in-frame ones, with some missing. The sample carries 64,000 or so clones, about half recorded once. The specimen was CD8+ T cells sorted from blood, collected at approximately week 37, from a patient treated with tofacitinib. These receptors came from a human donor with alopecia areata.

The CDR3 loop is CASSQDPRETQYF. The CDR3 DNA reads TGCGCCAGCAGCCAAGATCCGAGGGAGACCCAGTACTTC. The chain employs TRBV5-1 and TRBJ2-5; D is undetermined. The CDR3 runs 13 residues. Germline values: CDR1 SGHRS, CDR2 YFSETQ. V lost 4 bases and J 5 bases, leaving 12 bases between the germline ends.

In its sample, this clone was seen a few times. V and J are TRBV2 and TRBJ1-2; unclear D gene. The CDR3 totals 13 residues. The germline V gene has CDR1 SNHLY and CDR2 FYNNEI. V gave up 2 bases and J gave up 0 bases, with 4 bases separating them. CDR3 region: CASSESSNYGYTF. The CDR3 region has the DNA TGTGCCAGCAGTGAATCATCTAACTATGGCTACACCTTC. Based on the CDR3 plus reference TRBV2 and TRBJ1-2, the full variable domain is EPEVTQTPSHQVTQMGQEVILRCVPISNHLYFYWYRQILGQKVEFLVSFYNNEISEKSEIFDDQFSVERPDGSNFTLKIRSTKLEDSAMYFCASSESSNYGYTFGSGTRLTVV.

V usage is TRBV6-1 and J usage is TRBJ1-1; TRBD1 is a possible D gene (6 bases). From germline, CDR1 is MNHNS and CDR2 SASEGT. The V and J ends lost 6 bases and 10 bases respectively, with 6 bases between them. The CDR3 totals 9 residues. DNA for the CDR3: TGTGCCAGCAGCAGGGGAGCTTTCTTT. Translated, it gives CASSRGAFF.

The chain combines TRBV7-8 with TRBJ1-2; TRBD1 aligns across 7 bases. The CDR3 consists of 16 residues. The germline V gene encodes CDR1 SGHVS and CDR2 FQNEAQ. Trimming removed 5 bases from V and 4 bases from J; junction bases left unmatched: 13. The CDR3 here is CASSDGGGQILYGYTF. The CDR3 DNA is TGTGCCAGCAGCGATGGGGGGGGACAGATCCTCTATGGCTACACCTTC.